This T cell receptor (beta chain) was observed in a study of immune cell composition in non-small cell lung cancer. Normal lung sampling was at least 3 cm from the tumour, as distant as possible. Per the germline V gene, CDR1 is SGHDT and CDR2 is YYEEEE. The CDR3 is made up of 14 amino acids. Between the trimmed V and J ends, which lost 5 bases and 5 bases, there was a span of 14 bases. TCRdb's table, derived via immunoSEQ multiplex PCR, lists solely in-frame clones and lacks some. Of some 4,500 clones in the sample, less than 75% were seen once. Study results and limitations: Clones >0.5% enriched in tumour were rarer in adenocarcinoma (33%) than squamous (roughly 75%). Shared sequences between tumour-reactive and dominant in vivo clones were not proven.

As to this clone: Antigen: not known.

What was sequenced was non-adjacent lung tissue. The receptor comes from a human donor with non-small cell lung cancer. The chain uses TRBV5-6 and TRBJ1-5, with a tentative D call TRBD1 (6 bases). The CDR3 loop is CASSAGQSYQPQHF. Written as DNA, the CDR3 is TGTGCCAGCAGTGCTGGACAGAGCTATCAGCCCCAGCATTTT.